This note documents a single T cell receptor beta chain sequence. The antigen it recognizes is unknown. Base quality data are lacking; no much larger clone is found one base away. This specimen belongs to a study of cytomegalovirus exposure and HLA in healthy donors (dated by TCRdb to about 2017). Looking at the study overall: According to an earlier analysis of a few hundred of the donors, 150 million to 200 million T cells yielded roughly 110 million unique TCR beta sequences and about 300 Gb of sequence data. Approximately 310 gigabases of sequencing data and tens of millions of unique TCR sequences were included in an early release covering 550 to 650 HLA-typed donors. The genetic ancestry cluster associated with self-reported Caucasian donors included around four fifths of the 398 genotyped donors. The aim of the study was to test whether cataloging public T cell receptors could identify signatures of past pathogen exposure. The T cell repertoires of roughly 660 subjects were profiled by immunosequencing and related to cytomegalovirus serostatus. Besides the first cohort of more than 650 subjects, a separate validation cohort made up of 95 to 150 different subjects was used. To predict cytomegalovirus infection status, the study combined high-throughput TCR immunosequencing, statistical association of individual TCRs with disease status, and machine learning. A later analysis re-analyzed previously published TCR beta repertoires from approximately 670 donors and added high-resolution HLA genotyping to study TCR occurrence patterns. Rather than drawing on any new phenotypic data, the later analysis identified candidate immune exposures from TCR beta sequences and the way those sequences occurred across donors. An earlier analysis of more than 450 of the donors used high-throughput TCR beta sequencing to judge whether each TCR beta V gene segment behaved as functional or pseudogenic. Donor age, sex, ethnicity and CMV serostatus were collected together with the repertoire data. In a later genetic analysis, genome-wide SNP genotypes for about 65% of the roughly 700 donors were used, and that subset was treated as a discovery cohort. Every repertoire in the discovery cohort had been generated on one and the same sequencing platform. Class I and class II HLA loci were covered by the typing at four-digit resolution. The number of typed donors differed by locus: about 620-640 for A, B, C, DRB1 and DQB1; about 520 for DQA1; about 600 for DPA1; and some 470 for DPB1. Four or five DR-DQ haplotypes were treated as single units for association and clustering because of strong linkage in the cohort. On average, 235,054 unique TCR beta nucleotide sequences were sequenced per donor among 300 to 500 genotyped donors of the cohort, with about 19% of those sequences being non-productive.

The cohort consisted of more than 650 healthy bone marrow donors. At the time of sampling, every cohort member was nominally healthy, though immune exposures that went unrecorded were likely present. The donor was CMV seronegative and was included in the group of 352 seronegative cohort members. Every donor gave a peripheral blood sample, and the peripheral blood mononuclear cells from that sample were used for TCR beta sequencing. The Qiagen DNeasy Blood Extraction Kit was used to extract genomic DNA from the blood cell samples. General findings and caveats noted by the study authors: Assigning TCR associations to individual alleles was difficult when HLA alleles, especially DR and DQ, strongly co-occurred. A later analysis reported that several top co-occurrence clusters appeared linked to parvovirus B19, influenza, CMV and Epstein-Barr virus. HLA typing was unavailable for some donors at each locus, so association tests used only the typed subset. Immune exposure information for the cohort was limited to CMV serostatus. A further reported finding was that TCR beta sequences accurately predicted the HLA-A and HLA-B alleles for most subjects in the first cohort. A total of fewer than 200 TCR beta chains were listed by the study as associated with cytomegalovirus. Compared with the roughly 710-donor mean, donors in an Asian-associated ancestry cluster had fewer N-insertions in productive TCRs, according to a later genetic analysis. This cohort had only TCR beta chains sequenced, and the lack of alpha or paired-chain data limited which features could be detected. V-gene and J-gene trimming of TCR beta chains was associated with a missense DCLRE1C variant in a later genetic analysis, and the association was replicated in an independent cohort. A group of highly shared sequence variants was considered likely to be a technical artifact of the sequencing pipeline. Three of the identified cytomegalovirus-associated TCR beta chains were confirmed in vitro to be specific for cytomegalovirus antigens. In both the original and validation cohorts, the classifier was reported to diagnose cytomegalovirus status with high specificity and sensitivity. The authors suggested that the approach could potentially be generalized to other disease states and immunological phenotypes. Most TCR sequences were seen in very few donors, while some public TCRs were found in many individuals. A later analysis found that TCR association rates varied across HLA loci, with DRB1 alleles showing the most associated TCRs and HLA-C alleles the fewest. The presence/absence analyses assumed that sequencing depth was roughly uniform across donors, and that assumption may not be true. In a later analysis, HLA-associated TCR beta chains were found to be more clonally expanded and to have lower generation probabilities than equally common non-associated chains. A later analysis associated approximately 17,000 TCR beta sequences with specific HLA alleles at a false discovery rate of 0.05. In a later analysis, most CMV-associated TCR beta chains were found to appear HLA-restricted, with HLA associations seemingly driven largely by CMV exposure. In an earlier analysis of approximately 590 of the donors, most TCR beta V segments appeared in productive rearrangements about 87% or about 30% of the time, broadly matching IMGT annotations. Because counts were too low, more than 15 rarely observed V segments, including chromosome 9 orphons, were excluded from the earlier analysis of roughly 580 of the donors. Linkage disequilibrium might explain the correlated functional status among segregating V segments, but an unknown experimental factor could not be ruled out.

To prepare the library, the immunoSEQ multiplex PCR assay was applied. For the multiplex PCR, a mixture combining 60 forward primers for TCR Vbeta segments and 13 reverse primers for TCR Jbeta segments was used. The CDR3 region of rearranged TCR beta genes was amplified from genomic DNA by a multiplex PCR assay. On the Illumina HiSeq System, the amplified TCR beta libraries were sequenced as 87-base-pair reads. Per the authors' processing: Across the roughly 670 repertoires, a later analysis counted tens of millions of unique TCR beta chains, roughly 11 million of which were shared by at least two donors. Raw reads were error-corrected and collapsed into unique sequences by a nearest-neighbor algorithm in which closely related sequences were merged to remove PCR and sequencing errors. CDR3 sequences were aligned to IMGT reference sequences to assign V, D and J gene segments. Each retained sequence needed at least a six-nucleotide match to both a V gene segment and a J gene segment. Rearrangements were called productive when the CDR3 lacked stop codons and stayed in frame with V and J; all others were non-productive. Following IMGT convention, CDR3 was defined as the stretch from the second conserved V-encoded cysteine to the conserved J-encoded phenylalanine. The earlier analysis of 500 to 600 of the donors excluded sequences that lacked an unambiguous match to a single V gene segment. An earlier analysis of a few hundred of the donors called V segments functional above 56.7% productive rearrangements and segregating when the between-donor standard deviation exceeded 5%. To diagnose cytomegalovirus status from the catalog of TCR beta chain sequences, a statistical classification framework was built. V and J gene assignment, in a later analysis, came from comparing TCR nucleotide sequences with IMGT/GENE-DB human TR gene sequences. Using the TCRdist pipeline, a later analysis assigned CDR3 sequences along with most-parsimonious VDJ recombination scenarios. In a later analysis, every TCR beta chain was defined by the combination of its CDR3 amino acid sequence and its V-gene family, and reads without a unique V-gene family were dropped. To address suspected cross-contamination and a sequencing artifact, a later analysis removed a few hundred highly shared, low-generation-probability nucleotide sequences. For each public chain, a later analysis derived a clonal expansion index from normalized ranks of inferred template counts within each repertoire. In a later analysis, generation probabilities were computed with a VDJ recombination model fitted to out-of-frame rearrangements, and the resulting probabilities were checked against IGoR. In a later analysis, TCR-TCR, TCR-HLA and TCR-CMV co-occurrence was scored with hypergeometric tests, and a repertoire-size bias correction was applied to TCR pairs. False discovery rates were estimated in a later analysis by permuting HLA or CMV assignments 20 times. In a later analysis, co-occurring TCRs were grouped using DBSCAN, with TCRdist sequence similarity added in when clustering inside HLA-allele-positive subsets. Repertoires with fewer than 30,000 or more than 120,000 public chains were left out of co-occurrence clustering, as were four to six repertoires with anomalous nucleotide sharing. TCRdb mirrors the immuneACCESS table, restricted to in-frame sequences. Some clones are absent from its copies; in checked studies, under half trace to an unresolved V gene, and the reason for the others is unknown. Clonal size and the V and J genes are those of that table, whereas D and trimming came from the DNA. The sample table shows over 110,000 clones, and under 90% are seen once. Around 2.5% of the sample goes to the ten largest clones.

This clonotype was sampled from a male donor in good health and CMV-seronegative. Sequences were obtained from PBMCs.

The nucleotide sequence reads as follows: TGTGCCACCAGCAGAGATCCAGGGGTTGGAAACACCATATATTTT. Translated, this gives CATSRDPGVGNTIYF. This chain joins TRBV15 to TRBJ1-3; a tentative D call is TRBD1 (6 bases match). From cysteine to phenylalanine, the CDR3 is 15 amino acids long. Only the CDR3 part of the read is kept: 45 bases, read in frame from the first base. The V and J ends are trimmed by 0 bases and 3 bases, leaving 9 bases between them. CDR1 and CDR2 (LNHNV, YYDKDF) derive from the germline V gene (reference sequence). Where the CDR3 stops, the reference TRBV15 and TRBJ1-3 genes take over; the full variable domain is DAMVIQNPRYQVTQFGKPVTLSCSQTLNHNVMYWYQQKSSQAPKLLFHYYDKDFNNEADTPDNFQSRRPNTSFCFLDIRSPGLGDTAMYLCATSRDPGVGNTIYFGEGSWLTVV.